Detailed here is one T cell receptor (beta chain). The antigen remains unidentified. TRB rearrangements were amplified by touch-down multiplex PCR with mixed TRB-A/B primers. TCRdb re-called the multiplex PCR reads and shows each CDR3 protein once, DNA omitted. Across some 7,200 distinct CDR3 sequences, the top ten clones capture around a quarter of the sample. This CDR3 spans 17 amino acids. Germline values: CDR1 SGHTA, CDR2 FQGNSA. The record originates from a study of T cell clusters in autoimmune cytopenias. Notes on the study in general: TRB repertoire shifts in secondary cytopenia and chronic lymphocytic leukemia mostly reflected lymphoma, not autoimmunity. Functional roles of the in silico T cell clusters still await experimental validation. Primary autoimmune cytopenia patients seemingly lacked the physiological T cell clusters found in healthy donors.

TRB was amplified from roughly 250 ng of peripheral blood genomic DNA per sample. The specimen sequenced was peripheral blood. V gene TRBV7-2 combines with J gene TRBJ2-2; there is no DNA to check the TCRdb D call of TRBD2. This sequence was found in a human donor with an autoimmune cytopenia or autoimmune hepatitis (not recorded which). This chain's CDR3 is CASSPHRTSGNTGELFF.